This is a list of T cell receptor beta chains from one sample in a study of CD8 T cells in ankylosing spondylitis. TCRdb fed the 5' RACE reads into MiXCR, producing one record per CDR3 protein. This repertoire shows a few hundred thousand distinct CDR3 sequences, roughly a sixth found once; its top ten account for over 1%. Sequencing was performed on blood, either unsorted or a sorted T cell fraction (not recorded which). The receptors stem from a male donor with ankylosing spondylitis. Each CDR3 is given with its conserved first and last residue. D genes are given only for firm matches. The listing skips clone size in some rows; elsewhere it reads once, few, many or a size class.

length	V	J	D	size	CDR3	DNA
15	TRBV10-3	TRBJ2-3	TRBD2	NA	CAISVGTSSTDTQYF	TGTGCCATCAGTGTGGGGACTAGCAGCACAGATACGCAGTATTTT
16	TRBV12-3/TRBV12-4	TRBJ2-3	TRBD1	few	CASSLGQGPSTDTQYF	TGTGCCAGCAGTTTGGGACAGGGACCTAGCACAGATACGCAGTATTTT
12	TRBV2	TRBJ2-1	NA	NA	CASYQLGNEQFF	TGTGCCAGCTATCAACTAGGCAATGAGCAGTTCTTC
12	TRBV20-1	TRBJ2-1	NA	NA	CSARDRTDEQFF	TGCAGTGCTAGAGATCGCACAGATGAGCAGTTCTTC
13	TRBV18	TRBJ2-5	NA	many	CASSPPGQETQYF	TGTGCCAGCTCACCACCGGGCCAAGAGACCCAGTACTTC
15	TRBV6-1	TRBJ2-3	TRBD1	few	CASRGQVRSPDTQYF	TGTGCCAGCAGAGGACAGGTTCGGTCTCCCGATACGCAGTATTTT
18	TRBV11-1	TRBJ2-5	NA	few	CASSPPIKAGVGQETQYF	TGTGCCAGCAGCCCGCCTATAAAAGCAGGGGTTGGCCAAGAGACCCAGTACTTC
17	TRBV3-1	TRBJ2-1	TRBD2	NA	CASCRRPTSGRNNEQFF	TGTGCCAGCTGCCGGAGGCCCACTAGCGGGAGAAACAATGAGCAGTTCTTC
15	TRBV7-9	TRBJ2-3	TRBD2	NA	CASSWRAGDTDTQYF	TGTGCCAGCAGCTGGCGGGCGGGAGACACAGATACGCAGTATTTT
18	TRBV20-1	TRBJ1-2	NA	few	CSARDPSPRGGGSYGYTF	TGCAGTGCTAGAGACCCATCCCCCCGAGGGGGGGGAAGCTATGGCTACACCTTC
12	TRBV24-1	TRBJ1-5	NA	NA	CATTSFNQPQHF	TGTGCCACCACTTCTTTTAATCAGCCCCAGCATTTT
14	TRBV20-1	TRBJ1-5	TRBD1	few	CSARGDRSNQPQHF	TGCAGTGCTAGAGGGGACAGGAGCAATCAGCCCCAGCATTTT
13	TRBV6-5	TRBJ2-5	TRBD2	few	CASSFGRSETQYF	TGTGCCAGCAGTTTCGGGAGGTCAGAGACCCAGTACTTC
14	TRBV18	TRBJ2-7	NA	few	CASSPGTANYEQYF	TGTGCCAGCTCACCGGGGACTGCCAACTACGAGCAGTACTTC
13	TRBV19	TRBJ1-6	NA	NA	CASADRNNSPLHF	TGTGCCAGTGCGGACAGAAATAATTCACCCCTCCACTTT
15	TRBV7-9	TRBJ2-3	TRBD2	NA	CASSVPSGGTDTQYF	TGTGCCAGCAGCGTTCCGAGCGGGGGCACAGATACGCAGTATTTT
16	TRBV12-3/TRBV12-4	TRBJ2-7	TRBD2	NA	CASSPQAGGTDYEQYF	TGTGCCAGCAGTCCTCAAGCGGGAGGGACAGACTACGAGCAGTACTTC
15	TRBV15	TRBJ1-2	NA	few	CATSSAEKGAHGYTF	TGTGCCACCAGCAGTGCCGAGAAGGGAGCGCATGGCTACACCTTC
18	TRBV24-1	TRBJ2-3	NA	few	CATSDLVPHPIGADTQYF	TGTGCCACCAGTGATTTGGTACCCCATCCCATCGGGGCAGATACGCAGTATTTT
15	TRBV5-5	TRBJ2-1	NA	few	CASSLDGTPINELFF	TGTGCCAGCAGCTTGGATGGGACTCCCATTAATGAGCTGTTCTTC
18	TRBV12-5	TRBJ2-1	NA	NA	CASGLVRLRGPSYNEQFF	TGTGCTAGTGGTTTGGTACGGTTGAGAGGCCCGTCCTACAATGAGCAGTTCTTC
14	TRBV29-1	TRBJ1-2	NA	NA	CSVDSGWGNYGYTF	TGCAGCGTTGATTCGGGATGGGGCAACTATGGCTACACCTTC
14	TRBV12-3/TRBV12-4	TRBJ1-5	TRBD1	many	CASSPGTENQPQHF	TGTGCCAGCAGTCCCGGGACAGAAAATCAGCCCCAGCATTTT
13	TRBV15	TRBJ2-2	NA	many	CATSRDPAGELFF	TGTGCCACCAGCAGAGATCCCGCCGGGGAGCTGTTTTTT
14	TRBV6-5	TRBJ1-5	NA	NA	CASSLKSGVGPQHF	TGTGCCAGCAGTTTAAAGTCAGGGGTGGGGCCCCAGCATTTT
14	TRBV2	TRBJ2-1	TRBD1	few	CASTNRGTYNEQFF	TGTGCCAGCACCAACAGGGGCACCTACAATGAGCAGTTCTTC
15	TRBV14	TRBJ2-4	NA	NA	CASSQDWGSKNIQYF	TGTGCCAGCAGCCAAGATTGGGGCTCCAAAAACATTCAGTACTTC
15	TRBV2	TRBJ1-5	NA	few	CASSEGRANNQPQHF	TGTGCCAGCAGTGAGGGGAGGGCTAATAATCAGCCCCAGCATTTT
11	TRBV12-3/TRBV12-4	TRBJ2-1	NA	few	CASSPREEQFF	TGTGCCAGCAGCCCCCGAGAGGAGCAGTTCTTC
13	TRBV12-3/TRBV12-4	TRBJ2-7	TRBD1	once	CASSLDRVIEQYF	TGTGCCAGCAGCCTGGACAGGGTGATCGAGCAGTACTTC
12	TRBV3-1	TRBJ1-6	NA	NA	CASSHLGMALHF	TGTGCCAGCAGCCATCTTGGTATGGCCCTCCACTTT
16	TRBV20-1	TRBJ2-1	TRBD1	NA	CSASSRQGPAYNEQFF	TGCAGTGCTAGTAGCCGACAGGGGCCCGCTTACAATGAGCAGTTCTTC
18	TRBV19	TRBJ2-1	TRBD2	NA	CASSYAGTSGSNRNEQFF	TGTGCCAGTAGTTACGCCGGGACTAGCGGGAGCAACAGGAATGAGCAGTTCTTC
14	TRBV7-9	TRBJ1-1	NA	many	CASSLGQTNTEAFF	TGTGCCAGCAGTTTAGGGCAGACGAACACTGAAGCTTTCTTT
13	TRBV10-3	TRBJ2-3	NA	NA	CAIRGPDTDTQYF	TGTGCCATCAGAGGCCCAGACACAGATACGCAGTATTTT
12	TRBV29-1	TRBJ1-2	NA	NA	CSVSQGREGYTF	TGCAGCGTTAGTCAGGGCAGAGAAGGCTACACCTTC
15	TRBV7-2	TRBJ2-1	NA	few	CASSLVTTSWGEQFF	TGTGCCAGCAGCTTAGTGACTACATCTTGGGGTGAGCAGTTCTTC
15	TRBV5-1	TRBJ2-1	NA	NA	CASSSGPTPYNEQFF	TGCGCCAGCAGCTCGGGACCCACCCCTTACAATGAGCAGTTCTTC
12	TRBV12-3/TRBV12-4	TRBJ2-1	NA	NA	CASSLRGVGLFF	TGTGCCAGCAGTTTAAGGGGGGTAGGGTTGTTCTTC
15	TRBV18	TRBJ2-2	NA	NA	CASSQTQPGTGELFF	TGTGCCAGCTCACAGACCCAGCCGGGCACCGGGGAGCTGTTTTTT
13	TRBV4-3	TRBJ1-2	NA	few	CASTAGPSYGYTF	TGCGCCAGCACCGCAGGACCTTCCTATGGCTACACCTTC